This T cell receptor (beta chain) was retrieved from a study of blood T cells in healthy people across ages (dated by TCRdb to the mid-2010s). With regard to the full study: Template switching captured roughly one uniquely barcoded TCR beta cDNA molecule per two T cells in model experiments. Donors of different ages were randomly distributed across sequencing lanes to avoid experimental bias. The donors were divided into four age groups: young (average approximately 17 years), middle-aged (roughly 40), aged (62) and long-lived (82). The study analyzed two additional independent replicas of 1 million unique cDNA reads from the same blood draw for two donors, one aged 18 to 30 and one aged 80 or older. To track age-related changes in TCR beta repertoire diversity, the study relied on deep sequencing normalized with unique cDNA molecular identifiers.

Systemically healthy Caucasian individuals from Russia, some 36 in total and aged roughly 6 to 100 years, were included as donors. Each donor gave 8 to 10 milliliters of peripheral blood, drawn into EDTA-treated Vacutainer tubes. Ficoll-Paque density-gradient centrifugation was used to isolate PBMCs, with at least 7 million per sample. Total RNA was extracted from PBMCs with Trizol reagent, with at least 6 micrograms obtained per sample. Naive CD45RAhigh/CD27high T cell percentages were measured by flow cytometry on a PBMC aliquot from every donor. The CDR3, from cysteine to phenylalanine, totals 14 residues. Just CDR3 DNA is preserved here, 42 bases in frame from base 1. Sequences LGHDT (CDR1) and YNNKEL (CDR2) are obtained from the germline V gene (reference sequence). Trimming at the junction amounts to 4 bases on V and 4 bases on J, and the germline ends lie 10 bases apart. This clonotype was detected a few times. What this receptor recognizes is not known. Per-nucleotide qualities are absent, and no much larger clonotype sits a single base away.

Broad study findings and their caveats: Donor CMV infection status was unknown, potentially confounding age-related changes in expanded clonotypes. Bulk unsorted PBMC profiling prevented conclusive comparison of naive and antigen-experienced compartments. Estimates of total diversity based on one million sequenced T cells were considered lower bounds and underestimates. There was a strong correlation between observed TCR beta diversity and the percentage of naive T cells measured by flow cytometry. As age increased, observed TCR beta diversity per million T cells dropped in a roughly linear way, and a significant reduction was already evident by age 40. The long-lived group showed more naive CD4+ T cells, fewer expanded clones and increased TCR diversity than the aged group, suggesting age selection.

Receptor amplification or capture employed 5' RACE. TCRdb records Illumina HiSeq 2500 as the sequencer. A second roughly 6 to 12 cycle PCR used a sample-barcoded 5' primer and a J-beta primer mix. Each TCR beta cDNA molecule received a unique molecular identifier from a template-switch 5' adaptor carrying 12 random nucleotides. At least 2.5 million CDR3-containing paired-end reads were obtained from each sample. First-strand cDNA was synthesized from all RNA with the Mint cDNA synthesis kit, primed by a TRBC-specific oligonucleotide. After uracil-DNA glycosylase treatment, a first 18-cycle PCR used universal primers M1SS and BC2_uni_R on all cDNA. As for the authors' bioinformatics: For normalization, 1 million high-quality reads were randomly selected from each sample, with every read carrying a distinct molecular identifier. Reads with shared molecular identifiers were discarded instead of being binned into consensus sequences. MiTCR, with a Q25 quality threshold and the strictest error-elimination algorithm, was used for CDR3 identification, clonotype clustering and error correction. Lower-bound total TCR beta diversity was estimated with a nonparametric unseen species model using Euler transformation. TCRdb's own reprocessing of the public reads used fastp at Q25 and MiXCR and kept productive beta chains. Identical CDR3 proteins give one entry, which carries the most common genes and DNA. These V and J calls originate from TCRdb's pipeline instead of the authors' own analysis. Present in this sample are fewer than 800,000 distinct CDR3 sequences, roughly 20% of which were seen just once. Of the sample, approximately 3.6% falls within the top ten clones.

The sample was blood. The receptor's source is a man between 65 and 85 years old in good health. The chain is assembled from TRBV3-1 and TRBJ2-2; the D segment could be TRBD2, given 6 matching bases. At the DNA level, the sequence is TGTGCCAGCAGCCGTGCGGGGCCCACCGGGGAGCTGTTTTTT. Its amino acids are CASSRAGPTGELFF.